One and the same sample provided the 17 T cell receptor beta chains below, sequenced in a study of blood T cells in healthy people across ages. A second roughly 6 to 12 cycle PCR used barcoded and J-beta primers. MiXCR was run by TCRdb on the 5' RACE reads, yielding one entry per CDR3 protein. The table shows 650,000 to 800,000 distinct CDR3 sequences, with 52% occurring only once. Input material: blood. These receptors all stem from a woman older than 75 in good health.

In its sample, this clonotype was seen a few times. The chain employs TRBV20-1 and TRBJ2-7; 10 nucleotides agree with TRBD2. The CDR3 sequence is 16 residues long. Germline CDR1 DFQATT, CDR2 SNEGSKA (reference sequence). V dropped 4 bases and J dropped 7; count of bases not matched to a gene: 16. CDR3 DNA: TGCAGTGCTACCCTAGCGGGAGCGTACCTCTACAATGAGCAGTACTTC. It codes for CSATLAGAYLYNEQYF.

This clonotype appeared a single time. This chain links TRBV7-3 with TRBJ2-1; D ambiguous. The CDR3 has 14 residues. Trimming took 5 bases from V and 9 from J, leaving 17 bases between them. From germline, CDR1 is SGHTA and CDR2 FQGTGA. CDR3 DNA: TGTGCCAGCAGCCCCACACTCGAGAGCTCTGAGCAGTTCTTC. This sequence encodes CASSPTLESSEQFF.

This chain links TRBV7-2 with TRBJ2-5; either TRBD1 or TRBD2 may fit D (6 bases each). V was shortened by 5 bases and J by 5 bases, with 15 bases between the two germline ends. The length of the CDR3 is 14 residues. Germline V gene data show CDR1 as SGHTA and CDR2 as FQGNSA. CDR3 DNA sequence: TGTGCCAGCAGCCCACAAGGGGGGTTGGAGACCCAGTACTTC. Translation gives CASSPQGGLETQYF.

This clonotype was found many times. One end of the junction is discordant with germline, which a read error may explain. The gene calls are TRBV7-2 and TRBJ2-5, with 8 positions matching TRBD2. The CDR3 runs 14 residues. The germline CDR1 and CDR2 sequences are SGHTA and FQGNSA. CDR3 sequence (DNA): TGTGCCAGCAGCCTAGCGGGCCGACAAGAGACCCAGTACTTC. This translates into CASSLAGRQETQYF.

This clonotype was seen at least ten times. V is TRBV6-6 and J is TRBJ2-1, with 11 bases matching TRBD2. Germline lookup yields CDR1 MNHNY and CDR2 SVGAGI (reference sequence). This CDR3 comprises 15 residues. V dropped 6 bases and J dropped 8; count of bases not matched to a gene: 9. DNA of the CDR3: TGTGCCAGCAGCCTACTAGCGGGAGTTACCTATGAGCAGTTCTTC. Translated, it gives CASSLLAGVTYEQFF.

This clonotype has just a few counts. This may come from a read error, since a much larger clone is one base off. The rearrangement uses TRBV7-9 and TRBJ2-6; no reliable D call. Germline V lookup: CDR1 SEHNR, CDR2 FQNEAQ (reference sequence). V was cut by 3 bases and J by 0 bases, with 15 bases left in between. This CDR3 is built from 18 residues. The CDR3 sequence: CASSLWGGAYSGANVLTF. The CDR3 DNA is TGTGCCAGCAGCTTGTGGGGTGGCGCCTACTCTGGGGCCAACGTCCTGACTTTC.

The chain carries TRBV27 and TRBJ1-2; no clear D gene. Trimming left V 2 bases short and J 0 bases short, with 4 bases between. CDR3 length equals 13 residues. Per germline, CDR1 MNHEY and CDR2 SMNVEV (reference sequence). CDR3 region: CASSLQANYGYTF. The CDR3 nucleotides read TGTGCCAGCAGTTTACAGGCTAACTATGGCTACACCTTC.

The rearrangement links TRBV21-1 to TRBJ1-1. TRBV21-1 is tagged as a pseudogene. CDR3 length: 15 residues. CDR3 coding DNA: TGTGCCAGCAGCAAACCCGCAGCTGGCAGCACTGAAGCTTTCTTT. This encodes CASSKPAAGSTEAFF.

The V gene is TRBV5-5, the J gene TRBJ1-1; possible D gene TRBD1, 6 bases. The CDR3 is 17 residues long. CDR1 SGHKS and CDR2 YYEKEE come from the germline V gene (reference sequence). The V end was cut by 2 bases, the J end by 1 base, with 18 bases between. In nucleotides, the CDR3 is TGTGCCAGCAGCTTAGAGGACAGCGCTCTGGGGAACACTGAAGCTTTCTTT. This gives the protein CASSLEDSALGNTEAFF. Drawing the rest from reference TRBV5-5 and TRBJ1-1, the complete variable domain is DAGVTQSPTHLIKTRGQQVTLRCSPISGHKSVSWYQQVLGQGPQFIFQYYEKEERGRGNFPDRFSARQFPNYSSELNVNALLLGDSALYLCASSLEDSALGNTEAFFGQGTRLTVV.

CDR3 amino acids: CSARGVGGGATSTDTQYF. The CDR3 coding sequence is TGCAGTGCTAGGGGGGTCGGAGGGGGGGCAACTAGCACAGATACGCAGTATTTT. V usage is TRBV20-1 and J usage is TRBJ2-3; D perhaps matches TRBD2 (7 bases). The CDR3 has 18 amino acids. V was clipped by 3 bases and J by 0 bases, with 22 bases between them. Germline CDR1 and CDR2: DFQATT and SNEGSKA (reference sequence).

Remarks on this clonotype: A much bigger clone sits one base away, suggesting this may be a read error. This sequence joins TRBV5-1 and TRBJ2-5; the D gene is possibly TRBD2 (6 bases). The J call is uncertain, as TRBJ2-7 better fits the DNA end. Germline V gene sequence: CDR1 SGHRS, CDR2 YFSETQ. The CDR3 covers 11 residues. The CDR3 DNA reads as TGCGCCGGCAGCTGGGGGGACGAGCAGTACTTC. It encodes CAGSWGDEQYF.

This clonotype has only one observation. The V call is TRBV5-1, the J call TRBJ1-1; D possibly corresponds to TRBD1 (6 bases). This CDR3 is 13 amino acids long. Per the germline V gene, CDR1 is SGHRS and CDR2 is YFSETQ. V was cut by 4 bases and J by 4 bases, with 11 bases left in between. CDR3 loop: CASSQQGSTEAFF. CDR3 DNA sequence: TGCGCCAGCAGCCAACAGGGTAGCACTGAAGCTTTCTTT. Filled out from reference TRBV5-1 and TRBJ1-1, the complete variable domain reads KAGVTQTPRYLIKTRGQQVTLSCSPISGHRSVSWYQQTPGQGLQFLFEYFSETQRNKGNFPGRFSGRQFSNSRSEMNVSTLELGDSALYLCASSQQGSTEAFFGQGTRLTVV.

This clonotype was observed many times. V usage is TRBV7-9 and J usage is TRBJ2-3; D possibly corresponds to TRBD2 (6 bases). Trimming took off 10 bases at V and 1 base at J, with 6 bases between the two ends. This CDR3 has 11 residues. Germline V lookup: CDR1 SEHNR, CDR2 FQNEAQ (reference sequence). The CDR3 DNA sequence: TGTGCCACGGGGGGCACAGATACGCAGTATTTT. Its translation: CATGGTDTQYF.

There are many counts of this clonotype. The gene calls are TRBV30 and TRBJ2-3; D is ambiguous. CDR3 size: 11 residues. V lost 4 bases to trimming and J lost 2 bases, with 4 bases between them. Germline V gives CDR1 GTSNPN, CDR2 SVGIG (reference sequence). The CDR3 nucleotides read TGTGCCTGGACGAACACAGATACGCAGTATTTT. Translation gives CAWTNTDTQYF. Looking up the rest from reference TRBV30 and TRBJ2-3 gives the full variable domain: SQTIHQWPATLVQPVGSPLSLECTVEGTSNPNLYWYRQAAGRGLQLLFYSVGIGQISSEVPQNLSASRPQDRQFILSSKKLLLSDSGFYLCAWTNTDTQYFGPGTRLTVL.

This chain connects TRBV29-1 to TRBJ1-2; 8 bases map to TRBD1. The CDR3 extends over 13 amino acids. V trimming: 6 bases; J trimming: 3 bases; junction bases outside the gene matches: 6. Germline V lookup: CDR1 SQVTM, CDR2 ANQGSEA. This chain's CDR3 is CSVGQGEDYGYTF. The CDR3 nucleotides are TGCAGCGTCGGACAGGGAGAGGACTATGGCTACACCTTC. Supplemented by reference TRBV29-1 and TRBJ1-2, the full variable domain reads SAVISQKPSRDICQRGTSLTIQCQVDSQVTMMFWYRQQPGQSLTLIATANQGSEATYESGFVIDKFPISRPNLTFSTLTVSNMSPEDSSIYLCSVGQGEDYGYTFGSGTRLTVV.

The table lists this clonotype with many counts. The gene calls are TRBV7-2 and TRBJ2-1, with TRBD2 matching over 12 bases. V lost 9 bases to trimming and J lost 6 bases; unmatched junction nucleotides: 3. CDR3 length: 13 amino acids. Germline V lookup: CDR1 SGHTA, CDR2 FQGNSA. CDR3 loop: CASRLAGANEQFF. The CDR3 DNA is TGTGCCAGTAGACTAGCGGGGGCCAATGAGCAGTTCTTC.

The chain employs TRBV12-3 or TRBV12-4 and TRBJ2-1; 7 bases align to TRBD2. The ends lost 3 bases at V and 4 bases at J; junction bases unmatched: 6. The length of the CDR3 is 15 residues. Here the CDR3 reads CASSFVLAAYNEQFF. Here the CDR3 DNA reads TGTGCCAGCAGTTTTGTGCTAGCGGCGTACAATGAGCAGTTCTTC.